This TCR beta chain was sequenced for a study of blood T cell repertoires in COVID-19. Germline V gene sequence: CDR1 LGHNA, CDR2 YSLEER. Trimming pared 4 bases from V and 3 bases from J, leaving 13 bases between. This CDR3 spans 14 amino acids. Here immunoSEQ multiplex PCR was the method, and the copy in TCRdb shows in-frame clones only, minus some. The table shows about 200,000 clones, with roughly four fifths occurring only once. Material: PBMCs or T cells enriched from blood (not recorded which). The V gene is TRBV4-3, the J gene TRBJ2-7, with D tentatively TRBD1 (6 bases). The clonotype comes from a man aged 35-49 years who had recovered from COVID-19. CDR3 residues: CASSPQGRGYEQYF. CDR3 nucleotides: TGCGCCAGCAGCCCACAGGGAAGGGGCTACGAGCAGTACTTC.